Described below is a single T cell receptor beta chain sequence and its context. This entry comes from a study of blood T cell repertoires in COVID-19. Overall study context: Both acute and convalescent COVID-19 samples were obtained from the United States, Italy and Spain. The analysed material was cDNA or gDNA that came from T cells, B-cell-depleted T cells, or PBMCs.

CDR1 is SQVTM, CDR2 ANQGSEA, per germline. The CDR3 has 15 amino acids. The ends lost 4 bases at V and 7 bases at J; junction bases unmatched: 12. TCRdb's copy holds only in-frame clones and misses some; the assay was immunoSEQ multiplex PCR. The sample has fewer than 300,000 clones, 85% seen once. The sequencing sample was made of peripheral blood. The chain has TRBV29-1 and TRBJ2-1, with 8 bases aligning to TRBD2. The clonotype was recovered from a human donor in a cohort sampled during active COVID-19. DNA of the CDR3: TGCAGCGTTGTTGCTAGCGGGTGGTTGGGGAATGAGCAGTTCTTC. It encodes CSVVASGWLGNEQFF.